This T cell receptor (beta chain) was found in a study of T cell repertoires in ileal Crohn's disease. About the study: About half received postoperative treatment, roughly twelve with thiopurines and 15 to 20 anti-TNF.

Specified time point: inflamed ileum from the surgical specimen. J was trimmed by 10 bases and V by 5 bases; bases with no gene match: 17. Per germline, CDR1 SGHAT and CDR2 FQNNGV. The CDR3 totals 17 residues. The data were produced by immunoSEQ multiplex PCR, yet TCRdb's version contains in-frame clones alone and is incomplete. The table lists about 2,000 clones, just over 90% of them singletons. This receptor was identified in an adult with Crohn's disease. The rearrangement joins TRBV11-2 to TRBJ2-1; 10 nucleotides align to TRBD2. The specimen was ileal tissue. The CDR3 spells CASSPNEGTSALREQFF. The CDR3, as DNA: TGTGCCAGCAGCCCCAATGAAGGGACTAGCGCTCTCAGGGAGCAGTTCTTC.